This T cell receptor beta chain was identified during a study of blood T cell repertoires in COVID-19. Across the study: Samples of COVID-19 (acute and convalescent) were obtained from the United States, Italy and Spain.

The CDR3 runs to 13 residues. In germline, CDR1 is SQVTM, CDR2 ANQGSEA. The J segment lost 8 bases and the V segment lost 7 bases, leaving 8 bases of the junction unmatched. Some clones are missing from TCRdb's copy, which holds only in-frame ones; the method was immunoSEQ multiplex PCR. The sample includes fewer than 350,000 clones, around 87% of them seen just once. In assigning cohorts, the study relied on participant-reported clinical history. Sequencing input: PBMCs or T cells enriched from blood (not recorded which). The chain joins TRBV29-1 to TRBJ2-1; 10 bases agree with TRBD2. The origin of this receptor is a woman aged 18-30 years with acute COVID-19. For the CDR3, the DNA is TGCAGCGACCATAGCGGGAGGATAGATGAGCAGTTCTTC. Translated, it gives CSDHSGRIDEQFF.